This T cell receptor (beta chain) emerged from a study of CD8 T cells in ankylosing spondylitis. TCRdb called the 5' RACE reads again in MiXCR, with one record for every CDR3 protein. Here the sample spans 150,000 to 200,000 distinct CDR3 sequences, approximately 10% being singletons. The CDR3 sequence is 19 residues long. The V and J ends lost 11 bases and 0 bases respectively, with 29 bases between them. In its sample, this clonotype was seen a few times. Sequenced material: blood, either unsorted or a sorted T cell fraction (not recorded which). This clonotype was sampled from a male donor with ankylosing spondylitis or in good health (not recorded which). The chain couples TRBV12-3 or TRBV12-4 to TRBJ2-1; no firm D call. CDR3 residues: CAFSLLLSFRTDSYNEQFF. In DNA, the CDR3 is TGTGCCTTCAGTTTATTACTTTCATTTCGGACCGACTCCTACAATGAGCAGTTCTTC.